One and the same sample provided the 14 T cell receptor beta chains below, sequenced in a study of blood T cell repertoires in COVID-19. The protocol was immunoSEQ multiplex PCR, while the TCRdb copy is restricted to in-frame clones and leaves out a portion. The data show 200,000 to 250,000 clones, with 70% to 90% seen just once and 3% held by the top ten. Specimen: peripheral blood. These receptors were taken from a man between 18 and 29 years old with active or convalescent COVID-19.

The V and J genes are TRBV12-3 or TRBV12-4 and TRBJ1-2; D ambiguous. The V end was cut by 6 bases, the J end by 7 bases, with 15 bases between. The CDR3 loop spans 13 amino acids. The CDR3 protein is CASSPWTSGGYTF. For the CDR3, the DNA is TGTGCCAGCAGCCCTTGGACTTCGGGTGGCTACACCTTC.

In its sample, this clone was seen a few times. The chain joins TRBV6-2 or TRBV6-3 to TRBJ1-5; D not certain. Germline values: CDR1 MNHEY, CDR2 SVGEGT. This CDR3 has 13 amino acids. V lost 2 bases and J lost 10, with 12 bases in between. The CDR3 spells CASSYGDDRPQHF. In DNA, the CDR3 is TGTGCCAGCAGTTACGGAGACGATCGCCCCCAGCATTTT.

The V gene is TRBV10-3, the J gene TRBJ2-7, with D perhaps TRBD1 (5 bases). The ends were cut back, 6 bases at V and 0 bases at J, with 12 bases in the middle. The V gene's germline CDR1 is ENHRY and CDR2 SYGVKD. The CDR3 contains 14 residues. The CDR3 DNA reads as TGTGCCATCAGGTTTTCCGACAGCTCCTACGAGCAGTACTTC. Protein product: CAIRFSDSSYEQYF.

The table lists this clone with a count of one. The chain uses TRBV19 and TRBJ2-7; 13 bases line up with TRBD2. The CDR3 covers 16 residues. Per germline, CDR1 LNHDA and CDR2 SQIVND (reference sequence). With 5 bases clipped from V and 5 bases from J, the junction kept 9 bases outside the gene matches. CDR3 in DNA: TGTGCCAGTAGTCTGATGAAAGGACTAGCGGGAGACGAGCAGTACTTC. Translation: CASSLMKGLAGDEQYF.

This clone was detected only a few times. V usage is TRBV5-1 and J usage is TRBJ1-3; no definite D call. The length of the CDR3 is 16 residues. Germline-derived CDR1 and CDR2 are SGHRS and YFSETQ. V was pared by 0 bases and J by 0 bases, with 10 bases between. The DNA of the CDR3 is TGCGCCAGCAGCTTGGCCTCGGGGTTCTCTGGAAACACCATATATTTT. This translates into CASSLASGFSGNTIYF.

The rearrangement links TRBV6-2 or TRBV6-3 to TRBJ1-5; 7 bases line up with TRBD1. J lost 6 bases, V lost 5 bases, and 10 bases had no gene match. Germline lookup yields CDR1 MNHEY and CDR2 SVGEGT. CDR3 size: 15 residues. The CDR3 is CASSPSGTVGQPQHF. CDR3 coding DNA: TGTGCCAGCAGTCCCTCCGGGACAGTGGGTCAGCCCCAGCATTTT.

The J gene is TRBJ2-1, the V gene TRBV10-1, with 9 bases fitting TRBD2. J was trimmed by 6 bases and V by 6 bases; bases with no gene match: 9. The germline CDR1 and CDR2 sequences are WNHNN and SYGVQD (reference sequence). The CDR3 spans 15 residues. The CDR3 DNA is TGCGCCAGCAGCCAAGACGGACTAGCGTTCAATGAGCAGTTCTTC. Encoded protein: CASSQDGLAFNEQFF.

The rearrangement joins TRBV30 to TRBJ2-2; 7 nucleotides match TRBD2. V lost 3 bases and J lost 6; bases outside the gene matches: 4. This CDR3 is 13 amino acids long. CDR1 is GTSNPN, CDR2 SVGIG, per germline (reference sequence). The CDR3 spells CAWSSGRAGELFF. For the CDR3, the DNA is TGTGCCTGGAGCTCAGGGAGGGCCGGGGAGCTGTTTTTT.

The rearrangement uses TRBV13 and TRBJ1-6, with D unresolved. Germline V gene lookup returns CDR1 PRHDT and CDR2 FYEKMQ (reference sequence). Trimming took 5 bases from V and 0 from J, leaving 8 bases between them. The CDR3 spans 15 residues. The CDR3 here is CASSRSNSYNSPLHF. The CDR3 nucleotides read TGTGCCAGCAGCCGGTCCAACTCCTATAATTCACCCCTCCACTTT.

This clone appeared a single time. The chain combines TRBV18 with TRBJ2-7; unclear D gene. Per the germline V gene, CDR1 is KGHSH and CDR2 is LQKENI. V lost 3 bases to trimming and J lost 3 bases, with 12 bases between them. This CDR3 contains 14 residues. The CDR3 DNA reads as TGTGCCAGCTCACCCATCAGACAAAACTACGAGCAGTACTTC. This translates into CASSPIRQNYEQYF. The full variable domain, its missing parts supplied by reference TRBV18 and TRBJ2-7, is NAGVMQNPRHLVRRRGQEARLRCSPMKGHSHVYWYRQLPEEGLKFMVYLQKENIIDESGMPKERFSAEFPKEGPSILRIQQVVRGDSAAYFCASSPIRQNYEQYFGPGTRLTVT.

The V call is TRBV6-6, the J call TRBJ2-5; unclear D gene. The CDR3 consists of 12 residues. Trimming took 2 bases from V and 3 from J, leaving 4 bases between them. The germline V gene has CDR1 MNHNY and CDR2 SVGAGI (reference sequence). The DNA for the CDR3 is TGTGCCAGCAGTTACGCAGAAGAGACCCAGTACTTC. It codes for CASSYAEETQYF.

This clone was found once. The chain has TRBV19 and TRBJ2-2; no firm D call. The germline V gene has CDR1 LNHDA and CDR2 SQIVND (reference sequence). This CDR3 spans 17 amino acids. Trimming pared 0 bases from V and 0 bases from J, leaving 11 bases between. The DNA of the CDR3 is TGTGCCAGTAGTATAGAAGCAGGATCGGCGAACACCGGGGAGCTGTTTTTT. Residues: CASSIEAGSANTGELFF.

This clone showed up just a few times. This chain joins TRBV7-2 and TRBJ2-1; 8 bases align to TRBD2. Trimming cost V 6 bases and J 7 bases; bases outside gene matches: 8. The CDR3 extends over 14 amino acids. Per germline, CDR1 SGHTA and CDR2 FQGNSA. The CDR3 protein is CASRSGGPGNEQFF. In nucleotides, the CDR3 is TGTGCCAGCAGATCGGGAGGGCCTGGAAATGAGCAGTTCTTC.

The chain carries TRBV19 and TRBJ2-3, with a possible D match to TRBD2 (7 bases). The CDR3 is 17 residues long. Trimming shortened V by 7 bases and J by 4 bases, and 24 bases separated the two germline ends. Germline lookup yields CDR1 LNHDA and CDR2 SQIVND (reference sequence). Here the CDR3 reads CASTSTATGGWADTQYF. The CDR3, as DNA: TGTGCCAGTACCTCCACAGCAACGGGGGGCTGGGCAGATACGCAGTATTTT.